A single sample is the source of the 18 T cell receptor beta chains below, sequenced in a study of T cell clusters in autoimmune cytopenias. Multiplex touch-down PCR amplified TRB using TRB-A and TRB-B pools in one tube. Following a re-call of the multiplex PCR reads, TCRdb has one entry per CDR3 protein and lacks DNA. The listing records thousands of distinct CDR3 sequences. Each sample's input was approximately 0.25 ug genomic DNA, 30,000 to 45,000 genome equivalents. Input material: peripheral blood. The source of these receptors is a human donor with an autoimmune cytopenia or autoimmune hepatitis (not recorded which).

This clonotype is identified as medium-sized from frequency. The chain is built from TRBV10-3 and TRBJ1-2; TCRdb calls TRBD1, which cannot be checked without DNA. The CDR3 runs to 14 residues. Germline V gives CDR1 ENHRY, CDR2 SYGVKD. The CDR3 reads CAISEERGSQGYTF.

This clonotype registers medium-sized by frequency. The gene calls are TRBV11-2 and TRBJ2-5; the TCRdb call, TRBD1, lacks DNA for checking. Germline V gives CDR1 SGHAT, CDR2 FQNNGV. This CDR3 spans 14 amino acids. CDR3 in amino acids: CASSLGQGRETQYF.

The chain combines TRBV18 with TRBJ1-1. The CDR3 covers 18 residues. CDR1 is KGHSH and CDR2 is LQKENI in the germline V gene. CDR3 sequence reads: CASSPRFLSNNLNTEAFF.

Frequency places this clonotype as medium-sized (0.01 to 0.1%). The genes are TRBV27 and TRBJ2-1. Germline CDR1 is MNHEY and CDR2 is SMNVEV (reference sequence). The CDR3 covers 13 residues. CDR3 loop: CASSFMVVGEQFF.

This clonotype registers medium-sized (0.01 to 0.1%) by frequency. CDR3: CASSLDREGYTF. The chain combines TRBV5-4 with TRBJ1-2. The CDR3 runs 12 residues. Germline V CDR1 and CDR2: SGHNT, YYREEE (reference sequence).

This clonotype is labeled medium-sized based on frequency. This rearrangement joins TRBV6-5 to TRBJ2-7; TCRdb's D gene call, TRBD1, goes unchecked for lack of DNA. The germline V gene has CDR1 MNHEY and CDR2 SVGAGI. The CDR3 runs 15 residues. The CDR3 loop reads CASSPPGGNKYEQYF.

This clonotype is labeled medium-sized based on frequency. The chain combines TRBV15 with TRBJ1-1. The germline CDR1 and CDR2 sequences are LNHNV and YYDKDF (reference sequence). The length of the CDR3 is 13 residues. The CDR3 spells CATSRQRNTEAFF.

This clonotype ranks as medium-sized in terms of frequency. The V gene is TRBV6-1, the J gene TRBJ1-1. The CDR3 extends over 13 amino acids. Germline lookup yields CDR1 MNHNS and CDR2 SASEGT. The CDR3 spells CASIIDGSTEAFF.

The V gene is TRBV5-5, the J gene TRBJ2-3; without DNA, the TCRdb call of TRBD2 cannot be checked. This CDR3 is built from 14 residues. Germline-derived CDR1 and CDR2 are SGHKS and YYEKEE (reference sequence). The chain's CDR3 is CASSFPSATDTQYF.

In terms of frequency, this clonotype is medium-sized. The genes are TRBV5-4 and TRBJ2-1; TCRdb outputs TRBD2, but without DNA this stays unchecked. This CDR3 is 16 amino acids long. The V gene's germline CDR1 is SGHNT and CDR2 YYREEE (reference sequence). CDR3 sequence: CASSLGSSGYPNEQFF.

Judged by frequency, this clonotype is medium-sized. The rearrangement uses TRBV7-3 and TRBJ2-1; TCRdb picks TRBD2, but there is no DNA to check that call. The CDR3 spans 15 residues. The V gene's germline CDR1 is SGHTA and CDR2 FQGTGA. The CDR3 protein is CASSLKAGGPAEQFF.

V gene TRBV12-3 or TRBV12-4 combines with J gene TRBJ2-2; without DNA, the TCRdb call of TRBD2 cannot be checked. The CDR3 is 15 residues long. The CDR3 here is CASKRALENTGELFF.

This chain joins TRBV7-2 and TRBJ1-1. The CDR3 spans 16 residues. CDR1 is SGHTA and CDR2 is FQGNSA in the germline V gene. CDR3 region: CASSLVFRLTSTEAFF.

This clonotype registers medium-sized by frequency. The chain recombines TRBV15 with TRBJ1-3; the TRBD1 assignment by TCRdb is unverifiable without DNA. Germline assignment: CDR1 LNHNV and CDR2 YYDKDF (reference sequence). The CDR3 spans 16 residues. CDR3: CATRGWTGYSGNTIYF.

Judged by frequency, this clonotype is medium-sized. The chain employs TRBV27 and TRBJ2-5; TCRdb selects TRBD1, and the lack of DNA leaves this call unchecked. CDR1 and CDR2 from the germline V gene are MNHEY and SMNVEV (reference sequence). CDR3 length equals 13 residues. CDR3 loop: CASSRQGQETQYF.

This chain uses TRBV19 with TRBJ2-3; the D call of TRBD2 rests on TCRdb alone, since no DNA is present to check it. The germline V gene encodes CDR1 LNHDA and CDR2 SQIVND (reference sequence). CDR3 length: 16 residues. CDR3 region: CASSIVGGGATDTQYF.

The gene calls are TRBV6-2 or TRBV6-3 and TRBJ1-2. Germline V lookup: CDR1 MNHEY, CDR2 SVGEGT. The CDR3 length is 15 residues. CDR3 protein: CASSYGDFFNYGYTF.

The chain joins TRBV18 to TRBJ1-2. The CDR3 contains 11 residues. CDR1 and CDR2 (germline): KGHSH, LQKENI. The CDR3 spells CASSDWYGYTF.